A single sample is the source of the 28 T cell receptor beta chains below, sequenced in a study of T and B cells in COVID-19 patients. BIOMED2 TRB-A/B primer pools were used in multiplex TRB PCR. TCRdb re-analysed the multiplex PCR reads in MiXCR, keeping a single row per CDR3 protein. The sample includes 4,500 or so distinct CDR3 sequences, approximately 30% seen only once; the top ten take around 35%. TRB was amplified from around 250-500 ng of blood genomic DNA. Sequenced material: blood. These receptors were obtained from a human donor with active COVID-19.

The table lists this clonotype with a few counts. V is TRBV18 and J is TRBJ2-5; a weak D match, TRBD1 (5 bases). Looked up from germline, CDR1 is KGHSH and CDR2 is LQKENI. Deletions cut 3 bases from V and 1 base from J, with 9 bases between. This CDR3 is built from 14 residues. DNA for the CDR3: TGTGCCAGCTCACCCAGGGTTCCCCAAGAGACCCAGTACTTC. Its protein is CASSPRVPQETQYF.

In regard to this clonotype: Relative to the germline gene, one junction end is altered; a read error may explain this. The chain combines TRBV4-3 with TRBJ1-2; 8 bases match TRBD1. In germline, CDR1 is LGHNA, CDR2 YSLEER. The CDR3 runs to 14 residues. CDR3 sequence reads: CASSLDRGDSGYTF. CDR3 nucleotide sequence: TGTGCCAGCAGCCTCGACAGGGGCGACTCTGGCTACACCTTC.

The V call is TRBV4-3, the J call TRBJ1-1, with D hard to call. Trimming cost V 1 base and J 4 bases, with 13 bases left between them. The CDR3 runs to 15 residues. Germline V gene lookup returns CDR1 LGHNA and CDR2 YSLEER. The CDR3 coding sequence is TGCGCCAGCAGCCAAGCCACCCCGATCACCACTGAAGCTTTCTTT. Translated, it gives CASSQATPITTEAFF.

The CDR3 DNA sequence: TGTGCCAGCTCACCTCGCGGCGTCGAGACAACCTCCTATAATTCACCCCTCCACTTT. Residues: CASSPRGVETTSYNSPLHF. The genes are TRBV18 and TRBJ1-6, with D unclear. V lost 3 bases to trimming and J lost 0 bases, with 18 bases between them. There are 19 residues in the CDR3. CDR1 KGHSH and CDR2 LQKENI come from the germline V gene.

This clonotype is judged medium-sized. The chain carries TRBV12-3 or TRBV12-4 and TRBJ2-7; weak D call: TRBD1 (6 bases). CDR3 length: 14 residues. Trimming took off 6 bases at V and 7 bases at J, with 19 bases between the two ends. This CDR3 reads CASRPGHLEWEQYF. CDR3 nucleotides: TGTGCCAGCAGGCCGGGACATCTGGAGTGGGAGCAGTACTTC.

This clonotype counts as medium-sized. This CDR3 is CASSSNPRTGSNQPQHF. DNA for the CDR3: TGTGCCAGCAGCTCGAACCCACGGACAGGTAGCAATCAGCCCCAGCATTTT. The rearrangement links TRBV5-5 to TRBJ1-5, with 7 bases identical to TRBD1. The CDR3 has 17 residues. The germline V gene encodes CDR1 SGHKS and CDR2 YYEKEE (reference sequence). Unmatched junction bases numbered 9, after V lost 3 bases and J lost 0 bases.

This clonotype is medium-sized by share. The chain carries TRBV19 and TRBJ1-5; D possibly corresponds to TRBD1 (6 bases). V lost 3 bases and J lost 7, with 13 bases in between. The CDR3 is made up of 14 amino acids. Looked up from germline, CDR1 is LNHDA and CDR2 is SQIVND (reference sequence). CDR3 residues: CASSIRQVNQPQHF. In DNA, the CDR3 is TGTGCCAGTAGTATCCGACAGGTCAACCAGCCCCAGCATTTT.

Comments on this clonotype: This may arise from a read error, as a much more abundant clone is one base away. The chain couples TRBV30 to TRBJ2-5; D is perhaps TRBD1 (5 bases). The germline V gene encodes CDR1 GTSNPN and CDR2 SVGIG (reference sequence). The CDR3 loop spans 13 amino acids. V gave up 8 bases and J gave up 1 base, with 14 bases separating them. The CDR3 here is CARTYSAQETQYF. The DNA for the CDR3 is TGTGCCAGGACATATTCAGCCCAAGAGACCCAGTACTTC.

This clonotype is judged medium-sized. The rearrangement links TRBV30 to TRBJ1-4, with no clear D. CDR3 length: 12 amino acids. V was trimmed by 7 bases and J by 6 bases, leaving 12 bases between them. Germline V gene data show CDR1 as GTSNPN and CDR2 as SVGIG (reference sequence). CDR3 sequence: CAYSGRYEKLFF. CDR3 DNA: TGTGCCTATTCCGGAAGATATGAAAAACTGTTTTTT.

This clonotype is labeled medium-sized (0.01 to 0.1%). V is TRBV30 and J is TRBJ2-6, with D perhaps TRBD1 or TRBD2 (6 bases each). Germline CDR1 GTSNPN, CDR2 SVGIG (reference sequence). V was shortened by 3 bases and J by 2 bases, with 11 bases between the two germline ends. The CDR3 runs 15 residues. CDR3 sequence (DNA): TGTGCCTGGAGCAAGGGGGGAGCTGGGGCCAACGTCCTGACTTTC. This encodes CAWSKGGAGANVLTF. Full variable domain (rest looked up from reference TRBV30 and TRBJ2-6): SQTIHQWPATLVQPVGSPLSLECTVEGTSNPNLYWYRQAAGRGLQLLFYSVGIGQISSEVPQNLSASRPQDRQFILSSKKLLLSDSGFYLCAWSKGGAGANVLTFGAGSRLTVL.

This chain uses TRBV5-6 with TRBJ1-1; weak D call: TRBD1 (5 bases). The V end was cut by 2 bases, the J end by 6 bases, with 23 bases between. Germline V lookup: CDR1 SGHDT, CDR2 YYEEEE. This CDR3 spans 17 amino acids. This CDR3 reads CASSLSRGEPGRAEAFF. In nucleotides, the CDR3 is TGTGCCAGCAGCTTAAGTAGGGGAGAGCCAGGGAGGGCTGAAGCTTTCTTT.

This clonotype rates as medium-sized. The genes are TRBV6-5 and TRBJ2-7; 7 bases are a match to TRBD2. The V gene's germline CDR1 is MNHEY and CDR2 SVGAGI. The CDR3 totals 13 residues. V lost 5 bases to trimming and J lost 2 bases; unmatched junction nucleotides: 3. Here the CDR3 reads CASSPSGTYEQYF. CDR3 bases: TGTGCCAGCAGTCCTAGCGGCACCTACGAGCAGTACTTC.

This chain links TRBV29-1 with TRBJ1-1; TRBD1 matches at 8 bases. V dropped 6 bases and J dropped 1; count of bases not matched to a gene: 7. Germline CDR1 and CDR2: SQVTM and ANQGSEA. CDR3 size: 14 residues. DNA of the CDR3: TGCAGCGTCTCGAGGGGGACAGGGAACACTGAAGCTTTCTTT. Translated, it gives CSVSRGTGNTEAFF.

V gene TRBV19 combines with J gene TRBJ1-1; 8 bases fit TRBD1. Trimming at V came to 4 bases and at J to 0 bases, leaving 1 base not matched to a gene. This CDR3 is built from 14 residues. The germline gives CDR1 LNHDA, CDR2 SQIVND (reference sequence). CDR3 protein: CASSKGQVNTEAFF. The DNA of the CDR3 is TGTGCCAGTAGTAAGGGACAGGTGAACACTGAAGCTTTCTTT.

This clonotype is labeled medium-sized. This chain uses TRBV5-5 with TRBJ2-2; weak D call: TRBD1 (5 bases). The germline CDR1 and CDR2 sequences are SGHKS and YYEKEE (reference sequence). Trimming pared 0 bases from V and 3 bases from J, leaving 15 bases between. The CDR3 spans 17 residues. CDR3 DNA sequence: TGTGCCAGCAGCTTGGCAGGACACCTAAGGGACACCGGGGAGCTGTTTTTT. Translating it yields CASSLAGHLRDTGELFF.

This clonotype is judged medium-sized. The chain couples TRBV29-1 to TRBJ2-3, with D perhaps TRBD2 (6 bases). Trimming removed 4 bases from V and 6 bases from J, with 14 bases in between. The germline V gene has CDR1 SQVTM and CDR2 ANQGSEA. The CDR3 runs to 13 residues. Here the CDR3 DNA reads TGCAGCGTTGGGGCCTGGGGGAGGGATACGCAGTATTTT. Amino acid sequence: CSVGAWGRDTQYF.

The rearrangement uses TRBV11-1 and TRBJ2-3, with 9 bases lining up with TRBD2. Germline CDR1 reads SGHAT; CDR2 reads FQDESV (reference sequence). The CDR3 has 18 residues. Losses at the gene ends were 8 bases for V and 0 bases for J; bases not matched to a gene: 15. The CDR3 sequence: CASSLGSGSVGSTDTQYF. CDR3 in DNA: TGTGCCAGCTCCCTGGGTAGCGGGAGCGTGGGAAGCACAGATACGCAGTATTTT.

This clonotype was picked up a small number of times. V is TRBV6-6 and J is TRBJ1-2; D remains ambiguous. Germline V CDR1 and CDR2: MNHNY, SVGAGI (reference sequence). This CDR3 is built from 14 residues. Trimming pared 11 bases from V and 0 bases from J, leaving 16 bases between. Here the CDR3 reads CASRQAGANYGYTF. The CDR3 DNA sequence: TGTGCCTCTAGGCAGGCGGGAGCTAACTATGGCTACACCTTC.

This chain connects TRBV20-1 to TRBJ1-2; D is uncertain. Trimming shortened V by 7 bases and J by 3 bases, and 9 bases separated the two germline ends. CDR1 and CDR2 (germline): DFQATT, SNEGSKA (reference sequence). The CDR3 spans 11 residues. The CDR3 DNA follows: TGCAGTGGGAGGAGAGACTATGGCTACACCTTC. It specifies CSGRRDYGYTF.

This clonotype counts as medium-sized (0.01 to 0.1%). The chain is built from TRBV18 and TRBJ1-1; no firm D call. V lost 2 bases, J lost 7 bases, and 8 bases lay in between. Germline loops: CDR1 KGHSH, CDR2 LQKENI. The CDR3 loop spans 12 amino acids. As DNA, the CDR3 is TGTGCCAGCTCACCAGGGCGTATTGAAGCTTTCTTT. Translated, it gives CASSPGRIEAFF.

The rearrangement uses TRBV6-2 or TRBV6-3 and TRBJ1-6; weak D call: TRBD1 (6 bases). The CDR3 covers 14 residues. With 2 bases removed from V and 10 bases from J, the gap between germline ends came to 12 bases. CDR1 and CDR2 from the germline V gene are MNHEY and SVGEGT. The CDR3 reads CASSYRTGNSPLHF. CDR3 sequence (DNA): TGTGCCAGCAGTTACAGAACAGGGAACTCACCCCTCCACTTT.

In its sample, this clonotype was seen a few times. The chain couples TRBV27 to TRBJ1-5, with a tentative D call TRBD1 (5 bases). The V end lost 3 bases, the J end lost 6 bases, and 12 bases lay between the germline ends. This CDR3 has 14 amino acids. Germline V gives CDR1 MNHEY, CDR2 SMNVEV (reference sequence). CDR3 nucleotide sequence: TGTGCCAGCAGTTTCTCAGGCGGGGGTCAGCCCCAGCATTTT. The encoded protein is CASSFSGGGQPQHF.

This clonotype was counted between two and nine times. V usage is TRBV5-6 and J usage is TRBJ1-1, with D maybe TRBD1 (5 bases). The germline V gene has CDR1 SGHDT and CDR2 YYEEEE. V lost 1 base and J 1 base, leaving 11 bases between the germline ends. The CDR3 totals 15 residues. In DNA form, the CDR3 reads TGTGCCAGCAGCTTGAAGGGGATGGGGAACACTGAAGCTTTCTTT. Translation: CASSLKGMGNTEAFF.

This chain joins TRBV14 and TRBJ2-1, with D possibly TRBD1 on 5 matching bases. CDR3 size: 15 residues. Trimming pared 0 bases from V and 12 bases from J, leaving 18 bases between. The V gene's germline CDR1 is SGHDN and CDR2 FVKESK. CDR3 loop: CASSQDSWGRARQFF. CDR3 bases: TGTGCCAGCAGCCAAGATTCCTGGGGCAGGGCAAGGCAGTTCTTC.

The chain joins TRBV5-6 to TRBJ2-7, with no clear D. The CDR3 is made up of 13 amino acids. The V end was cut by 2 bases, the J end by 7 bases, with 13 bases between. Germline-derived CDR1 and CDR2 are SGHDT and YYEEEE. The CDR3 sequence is CASSLTSLWEQYF. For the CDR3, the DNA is TGTGCCAGCAGCTTAACCTCCCTCTGGGAGCAGTACTTC.

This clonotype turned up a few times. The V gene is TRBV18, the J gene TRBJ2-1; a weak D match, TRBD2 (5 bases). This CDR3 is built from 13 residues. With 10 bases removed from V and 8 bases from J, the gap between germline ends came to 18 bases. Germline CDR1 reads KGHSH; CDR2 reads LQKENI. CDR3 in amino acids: CATRGSSADEQFF. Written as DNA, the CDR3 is TGTGCCACTAGAGGGAGTTCTGCGGATGAGCAGTTCTTC.

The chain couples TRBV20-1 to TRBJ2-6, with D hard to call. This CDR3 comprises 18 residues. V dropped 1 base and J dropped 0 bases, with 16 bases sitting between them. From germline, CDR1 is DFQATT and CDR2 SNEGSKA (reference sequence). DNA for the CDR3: TGCAGTGCTAGAGGAGAACCCACCCGCAGCTCTGGGGCCAACGTCCTGACTTTC. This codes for CSARGEPTRSSGANVLTF.

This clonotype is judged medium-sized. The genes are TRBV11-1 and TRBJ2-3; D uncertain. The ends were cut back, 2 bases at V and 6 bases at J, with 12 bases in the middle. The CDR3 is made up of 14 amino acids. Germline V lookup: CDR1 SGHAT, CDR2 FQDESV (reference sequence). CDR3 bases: TGTGCCAGCAGCTTATACGTCGTAGCCGATACGCAGTATTTT. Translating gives CASSLYVVADTQYF.